A single sample is the source of the 16 T cell receptor beta chains below, sequenced in a study of shared clonotypes between healthy human individuals. TCRdb's copy holds only in-frame clones and misses some; the assay was immunoSEQ multiplex PCR. The data show under 1,100,000 clones, 70% to 80% seen once. The sample consisted of memory CD4+ T cells sorted from blood. The subset is: CD45RA-negative fraction. The receptors were sampled from a man aged 18 to 35 in good health.

The rearrangement joins TRBV6-1 to TRBJ1-6; D ambiguous. Trimming cost V 10 bases and J 4 bases, with 17 bases left between them. This CDR3 contains 15 residues. CDR1 and CDR2 from the germline V gene are MNHNS and SASEGT. DNA for the CDR3: TGTGCCACCTATAGGAGCGGGGTGTATAATTCACCCCTCCACTTT. It codes for CATYRSGVYNSPLHF.

The chain combines TRBV7-2 with TRBJ2-7; D is unclear. The CDR3 sequence is 15 residues long. Germline CDR1 reads SGHTA; CDR2 reads FQGNSA. Trimming removed 1 base from V and 0 bases from J, with 10 bases in between. CDR3 loop: CASSLVSGTSYEQYF. The CDR3 DNA sequence: TGTGCCAGCAGCTTAGTATCGGGTACCTCCTACGAGCAGTACTTC.

The chain joins TRBV7-9 to TRBJ2-1; 8 nucleotides match TRBD2. J lost 3 bases, V lost 0 bases, and 10 bases had no gene match. CDR3 size: 18 residues. Germline V gene sequence: CDR1 SEHNR, CDR2 FQNEAQ (reference sequence). The CDR3 DNA is TGTGCCAGCAGCTTAGCTCCAGGAGCGGGAGCTATCTACAATGAGCAGTTCTTC. It is translated as CASSLAPGAGAIYNEQFF.

The sample holds a few counts of this clone. The chain uses TRBV7-9 and TRBJ1-5, with 9 bases matching TRBD1. The V and J ends lost 6 bases and 2 bases, in that order; junction bases with no gene match: 11. There are 17 residues in the CDR3. In germline, CDR1 is SEHNR, CDR2 FQNEAQ (reference sequence). CDR3 protein: CASRLRDRVFGNQPQHF. CDR3 nucleotides: TGTGCCAGCAGGTTAAGGGACAGGGTCTTTGGCAATCAGCCCCAGCATTTT.

This clone turned up a few times. J is TRBJ1-1 and V is TRBV6-5; 8 bases line up with TRBD1. The V segment lost 6 bases and the J segment 1 base; nucleotides outside the gene matches: 7. The CDR3 contains 15 residues. Germline values: CDR1 MNHEY, CDR2 SVGAGI. In DNA, the CDR3 is TGTGCCAGCAGCGGTCCCGGGACAGGGAACACTGAAGCTTTCTTT. As protein: CASSGPGTGNTEAFF.

The rearrangement joins TRBV5-4 to TRBJ2-5; 8 bases fit TRBD1. The CDR3 runs 15 residues. Germline assignment: CDR1 SGHNT and CDR2 YYREEE (reference sequence). V lost 3 bases, J lost 4 bases, and 8 bases stayed unmatched. CDR3 residues: CASSSDRGLRETQYF. DNA for the CDR3: TGTGCCAGCAGCTCAGACAGGGGATTGCGAGAGACCCAGTACTTC.

Regarding this clone: Other DNA sequences in the sample encode the same CDR3. The chain combines TRBV9 with TRBJ1-6; unclear D gene. The CDR3 contains 13 residues. V was pared by 0 bases and J by 7 bases, with 5 bases between. Per germline, CDR1 SGDLS and CDR2 YYNGEE. The CDR3 loop reads CASSVVGNSPLHF. CDR3 nucleotides: TGTGCCAGCAGCGTAGTGGGAAATTCACCCCTCCACTTT.

This chain joins TRBV6-1 and TRBJ1-3, with 7 bases identical to TRBD1. The CDR3 is 19 residues long. With V trimmed by 3 bases and J by 0 bases, 14 bases remained unmatched. The germline V gene encodes CDR1 MNHNS and CDR2 SASEGT. The DNA for the CDR3 is TGTGCCAGCAGTGATCGGAGGGGGCAGGCCGGATACTCTGGAAACACCATATATTTT. It codes for CASSDRRGQAGYSGNTIYF.

This clone was observed a few times. The chain joins TRBV6-1 to TRBJ2-7; D unclear. The V gene's germline CDR1 is MNHNS and CDR2 SASEGT. V gave up 3 bases and J gave up 3 bases, with 12 bases separating them. CDR3 size: 14 residues. As DNA, the CDR3 is TGTGCCAGCAGTGAGGGTGGGGTCCGCTACGAGCAGTACTTC. It encodes CASSEGGVRYEQYF.

Turning to this clone: This specimen includes other DNA sequences encoding the same CDR3. The chain combines TRBV18 with TRBJ1-4, with D hard to call. Germline V lookup: CDR1 KGHSH, CDR2 LQKENI. The V and J ends lost 3 bases and 5 bases respectively, with 7 bases between them. The CDR3 sequence is 13 residues long. CDR3 loop: CASSPRANEKLFF. The CDR3 nucleotides read TGTGCCAGCTCACCCAGAGCCAATGAAAAACTGTTTTTT.

V gene TRBV10-3 combines with J gene TRBJ2-7; 10 bases map to TRBD2. Germline assignment: CDR1 ENHRY and CDR2 SYGVKD. This CDR3 contains 16 residues. V dropped 2 bases and J dropped 7; count of bases not matched to a gene: 11. This CDR3 reads CAISEPGLAAQREQYF. The DNA for the CDR3 is TGTGCCATCAGTGAGCCCGGACTAGCGGCCCAACGGGAGCAGTACTTC.

V gene TRBV19 combines with J gene TRBJ1-2, with 7 bases aligning to TRBD1. The V segment lost 6 bases and the J segment 5 bases; nucleotides outside the gene matches: 6. Per the germline V gene, CDR1 is LNHDA and CDR2 is SQIVND (reference sequence). The CDR3 spans 13 residues. The CDR3 bases are TGTGCCAGTAGCCGCATGACAGGGTATGGCTACACCTTC. This encodes CASSRMTGYGYTF.

The chain uses TRBV11-2 and TRBJ2-2; D unresolved. Germline-derived CDR1 and CDR2 are SGHAT and FQNNGV. V dropped 5 bases and J dropped 1 base, with 11 bases sitting between them. The CDR3 totals 15 residues. The CDR3 loop is CASSPLKENTGELFF. The CDR3 DNA follows: TGTGCCAGCAGCCCCCTGAAAGAGAACACCGGGGAGCTGTTTTTT.

Ten or more counts support this clone. A read error may account for a junction end that differs from germline. The J gene is TRBJ1-1, the V gene TRBV7-7; D gene ambiguous. Germline V gene sequence: CDR1 SSHAT, CDR2 FNYEAQ (reference sequence). CDR3 length: 13 amino acids. In DNA form, the CDR3 reads TGTGCTAGCAGCTTCAACCAGAACACTGAAGCTTTCTTT. It is translated as CASSFNQNTEAFF.

This clone is a singleton in its sample. The gene calls are TRBV9 and TRBJ1-2; 8 nucleotides match TRBD1. V was pared by 4 bases and J by 4 bases, with 6 bases of the junction left unmatched. This CDR3 spans 14 amino acids. CDR1 is SGDLS, CDR2 YYNGEE, per germline. CDR3 protein: CASSPQGAGYGYTF. The CDR3 coding sequence is TGTGCCAGCAGCCCCCAGGGGGCCGGCTATGGCTACACCTTC.

This clone was found a few times. The chain carries TRBV2 and TRBJ1-5; no reliable D call. The germline V and J ends were trimmed by 7 bases and 1 base, with 14 bases remaining between them. This CDR3 spans 15 amino acids. The germline CDR1 and CDR2 sequences are SNHLY and FYNNEI. In DNA, the CDR3 is TGTGCCAGCACCGAAGAGGGTGGGAGCAATCAGCCCCAGCATTTT. Protein sequence: CASTEEGGSNQPQHF.